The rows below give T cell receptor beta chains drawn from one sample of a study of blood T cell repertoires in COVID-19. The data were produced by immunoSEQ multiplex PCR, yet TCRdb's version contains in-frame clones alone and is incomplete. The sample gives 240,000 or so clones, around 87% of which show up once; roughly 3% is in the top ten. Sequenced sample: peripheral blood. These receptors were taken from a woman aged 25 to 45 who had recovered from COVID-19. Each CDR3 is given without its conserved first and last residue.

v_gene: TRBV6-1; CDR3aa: ASSEALAGKAYNEQF
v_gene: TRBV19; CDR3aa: ASSWGQGEVETQY
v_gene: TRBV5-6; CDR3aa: ASSLVTSRYEQY
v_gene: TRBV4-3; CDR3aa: ASSQDGQVFNSPLH
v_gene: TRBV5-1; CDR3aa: ASSLAVQSAKNIQY
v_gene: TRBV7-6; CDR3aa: ASSLKSAGSNQPQH
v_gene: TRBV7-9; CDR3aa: ASSLENSHNQPQH
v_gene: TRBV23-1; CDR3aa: ASSLRGPGFSYGYT
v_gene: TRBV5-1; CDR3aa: ASSPSPQGGFTGELF
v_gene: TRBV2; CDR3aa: ASRQDISNQPQH
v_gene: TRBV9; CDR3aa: ASSVLDPGELF
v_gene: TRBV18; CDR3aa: ASSPPRGQGEQY
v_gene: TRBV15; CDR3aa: ATSRGKVLRGTGELF
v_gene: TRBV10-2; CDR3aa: ASSGTSGGAFYEQY
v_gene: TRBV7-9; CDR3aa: ASSSGGYQETQY
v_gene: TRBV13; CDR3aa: ASSSRQAEGNTEAF
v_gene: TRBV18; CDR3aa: ASSPRVGEEYGYT
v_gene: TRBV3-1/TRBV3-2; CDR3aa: ASSQDLGQINEKLF
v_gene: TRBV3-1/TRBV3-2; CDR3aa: ASSRGHPNEQF
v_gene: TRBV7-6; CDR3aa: ASSLVQGTGYGYT
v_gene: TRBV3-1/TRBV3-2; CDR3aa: ASSQDGQVNQPQH
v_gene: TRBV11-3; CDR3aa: ASSAGAGGTGNTGELF
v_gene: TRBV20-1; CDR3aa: SASERGPTYEQY
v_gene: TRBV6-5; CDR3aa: ASSFTGTGGFEQY
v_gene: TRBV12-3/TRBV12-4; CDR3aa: ASSFRGVGEQY
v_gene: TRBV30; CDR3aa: AWSVRRRRMNTEAF
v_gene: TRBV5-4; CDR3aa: ASSSTADNEQF
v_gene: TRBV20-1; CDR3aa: SASLTTGGLGEQY
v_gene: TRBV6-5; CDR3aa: ASSYSASAYNEQF
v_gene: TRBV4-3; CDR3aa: ASSQDVTRDTQY
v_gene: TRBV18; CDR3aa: ASSPAESYEQY
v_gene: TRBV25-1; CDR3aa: ASSEYDPWQGRDEQY
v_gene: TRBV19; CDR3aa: ASRRAGASTDTQY
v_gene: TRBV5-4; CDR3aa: ASSLGGDYSTDTQY
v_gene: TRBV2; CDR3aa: ASGGQSSYEQY
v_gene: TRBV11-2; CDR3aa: ASSRSTGGRYEQY
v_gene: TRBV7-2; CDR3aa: ASSSRTSTDTQY
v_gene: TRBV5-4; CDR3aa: ASSLNRDPIGYT
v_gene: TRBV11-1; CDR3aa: ASSTSSGGAQETQY
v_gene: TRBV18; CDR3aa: ASSPSGGSTEAF
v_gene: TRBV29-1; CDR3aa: SVWTGSGPQH
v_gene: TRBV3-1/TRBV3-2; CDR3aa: ASSGDTGKNIQY
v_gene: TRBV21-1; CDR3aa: ASDPGRENTEAF
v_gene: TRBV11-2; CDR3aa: ASSLVVGGYNEQF
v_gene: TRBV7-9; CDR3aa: ASSRTGGVYNEQF
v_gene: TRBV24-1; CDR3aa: ATRHRQEQF
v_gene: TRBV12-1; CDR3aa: ASSFGTPTTDTQY
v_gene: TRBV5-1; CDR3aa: ASSYFLRQERSYEQY
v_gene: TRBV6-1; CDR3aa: ASSEGGNYEQY
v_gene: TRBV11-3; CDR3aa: ASSSRGGLFGGEQF
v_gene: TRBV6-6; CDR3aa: ASSQLTANTGELF
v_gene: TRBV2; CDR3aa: ASSGGRTYGYT
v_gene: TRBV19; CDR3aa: ASSIYAGGLNEQF
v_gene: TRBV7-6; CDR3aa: ASSRTGLAGATSTDTQY
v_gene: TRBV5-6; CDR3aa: ASSGTGATEAF
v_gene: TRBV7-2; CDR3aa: ASSRIGTTSYEQY